This passage covers 4 T cell receptor beta chains from one sample sequenced in a study of T cells in women clearing cervical HPV infection. Method: immunoSEQ multiplex PCR; TCRdb's copy keeps in-frame clones and lacks some. The sample includes about 20,000 clones. Sequencing was done on a sample of blood buffy coat. The receptor source for this set is a woman aged 18-70 years with a cervical HPV16 infection that either progressed to CIN3+ or cleared (not recorded which).

As regards this clone: Read sequence stops 3 residues before the CDR3 end, and the germline J gene provides the missing end. V and J are TRBV6-1 and TRBJ1-5, with no clear D. This CDR3 has 13 amino acids. With 4 bases removed from V and 6 bases from J, the gap between germline ends came to 10 bases. Germline loops: CDR1 MNHNS, CDR2 SASEGT. CDR3: CASSAERSQPQHF. The DNA read from the CDR3 is TGTGCCAGCAGTGCCGAACGCAGTCAGCCC.

The DNA read from the CDR3 is TGTGCCAGCAGCCCCCTGGGTGGGGGGTCCCGGGATACG. Translation gives CASSPLGGGSRDT. The complete CDR3 protein is CASSPLGGGSRDTQYF. The rearrangement links TRBV2 to TRBJ2-3, with a tentative D call TRBD2 (6 bases). The read gets to within 3 residues of the CDR3 end, and the germline J gene fills in the rest. The CDR3 length is 16 residues. The germline V gene has CDR1 SNHLY and CDR2 FYNNEI. V was cut by 6 bases and J by 6 bases, with 22 bases left in between.

Comment on this clone: The read ends 3 residues shy of where the CDR3 ends; the end is completed using the germline J gene. This rearrangement joins TRBV5-1 to TRBJ2-3, with 10 bases identical to TRBD2. Germline V gene lookup returns CDR1 SGHRS and CDR2 YFSETQ. CDR3 length: 15 amino acids. The CDR3: CASSLTSGTQETQYF. The CDR3 DNA, read in part, is TGCGCCAGCAGCTTGACTAGCGGGACTCAAGAGACG.

To note about this clone: The CDR3 extends 3 residues past the end of the read, so its final part is completed from the germline J gene. This chain uses TRBV13 with TRBJ1-1; 9 nucleotides align to TRBD1. Germline assignment: CDR1 PRHDT and CDR2 FYEKMQ (reference sequence). This CDR3 contains 14 residues. The V segment lost 3 bases and the J segment 7 bases; nucleotides outside the gene matches: 6. The covered CDR3 bases are TGTGCCAGCAGCTTTCGGGACAGGGTTGGTGAA. Its protein product is CASSFRDRVGE. The full CDR3 protein reads CASSFRDRVGEAFF.